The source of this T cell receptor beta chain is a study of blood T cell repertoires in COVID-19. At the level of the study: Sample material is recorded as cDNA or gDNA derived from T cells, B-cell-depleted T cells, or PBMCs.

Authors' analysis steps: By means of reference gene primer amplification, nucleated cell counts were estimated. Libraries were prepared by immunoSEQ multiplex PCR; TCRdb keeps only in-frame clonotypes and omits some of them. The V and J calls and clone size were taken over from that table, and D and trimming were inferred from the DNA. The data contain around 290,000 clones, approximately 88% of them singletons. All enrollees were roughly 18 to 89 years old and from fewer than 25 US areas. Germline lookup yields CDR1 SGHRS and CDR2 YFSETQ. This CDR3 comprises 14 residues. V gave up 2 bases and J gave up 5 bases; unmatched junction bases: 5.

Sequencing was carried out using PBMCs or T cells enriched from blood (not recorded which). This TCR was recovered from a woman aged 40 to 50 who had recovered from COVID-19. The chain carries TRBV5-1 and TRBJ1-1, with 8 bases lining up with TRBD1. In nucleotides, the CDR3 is TGCGCCAGCAGCTTCCAGGGGGCGAGGACTGAAGCTTTCTTT. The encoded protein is CASSFQGARTEAFF.